This TCR beta chain stems from a study of T-cell memory formation after mild COVID-19. Study summary: Among the donors, TCR clusters were largely specific to each donor.

This clonotype was seen more than once but under ten times. Its antigen is as yet unknown. TCRdb re-analysed the 5' RACE reads in MiXCR, keeping a single row per CDR3 protein. In the table there are 110,000 or so distinct CDR3 sequences, 22% of which are singletons. Trimming took 7 bases from V and 8 from J; bases not matched to a gene: 15. Germline values: CDR1 MNHEY, CDR2 SMNVEV (reference sequence). The CDR3 covers 15 residues. Study-wide findings and caveats: Pre-infection memory contained some responding clones, which suggested that cross-reactive memory had joined.

The sequencing sample was made of PBMCs or a T cell subset sorted from them (not recorded which). The chain couples TRBV27 to TRBJ1-2; 8 nucleotides match TRBD1. The TCR comes from a young man who had mild COVID-19 (a few samples of this study predate the infection). Cell type and time point are not known. The CDR3 nucleotides read TGTGCCAGCACACCCCGGACAGGGAGGGTGGAGGGCTACACCTTC. Amino acid sequence: CASTPRTGRVEGYTF.